Listed below are T cell receptor beta chains from one sample, sequenced in a study of immune cell composition in non-small cell lung cancer. Measured with immunoSEQ multiplex PCR; TCRdb has only the in-frame clones, and not every one. The sample lists 4,800 or so clones, around 80% occurring once. The sequenced material came from lung tumor tissue. These receptors were obtained from a human donor with non-small cell lung cancer. CDR3s include the opening cysteine and the closing phenylalanine or tryptophan. A D gene is named only where the DNA matches it firmly. Size is stated for part of the rows, as once, few or many counts, or as a class when the clone is expanded.

V gene: TRBV19; clone size: once; J gene: TRBJ2-6; D gene: NA; CDR3 protein: CASSIDSSYSGANVLTF; CDR3 DNA: TGTGCCAGTAGTATCGACAGCTCATACTCTGGGGCCAACGTCCTGACTTTC
V gene: TRBV9; clone size: NA; J gene: TRBJ1-5; D gene: TRBD1; CDR3 protein: CASSSGTGGLQPQHF; CDR3 DNA: TGTGCCAGCAGCTCCGGGACAGGGGGCTTGCAGCCCCAGCATTTT
V gene: TRBV29-1; clone size: NA; J gene: TRBJ1-1; D gene: NA; CDR3 protein: CSARQDPNTEAFF; CDR3 DNA: TGCAGCGCACGACAGGACCCGAACACTGAAGCTTTCTTT
V gene: TRBV4-2; clone size: NA; J gene: TRBJ2-1; D gene: TRBD2; CDR3 protein: CASSLTSGGDNEQFF; CDR3 DNA: TGTGCCAGCAGCCTGACTAGCGGGGGGGACAATGAGCAGTTCTTC
V gene: TRBV7-9; clone size: NA; J gene: TRBJ2-5; D gene: TRBD1; CDR3 protein: CASSDTDRKETQYF; CDR3 DNA: TGTGCCAGCAGCGATACGGACAGGAAAGAGACCCAGTACTTC
V gene: TRBV6-6; clone size: once; J gene: TRBJ1-1; D gene: NA; CDR3 protein: CASTILGSTEAFF; CDR3 DNA: TGTGCCAGCACCATTCTAGGTAGCACTGAAGCTTTCTTT
V gene: TRBV6-5; clone size: NA; J gene: TRBJ2-2; D gene: NA; CDR3 protein: CASSYKAGKGGGELFF; CDR3 DNA: TGTGCCAGCAGTTATAAGGCAGGGAAGGGCGGCGGGGAGCTGTTTTTT
V gene: TRBV2; clone size: NA; J gene: TRBJ1-6; D gene: TRBD1; CDR3 protein: CASSPRQGPLGSSLHF; CDR3 DNA: TGTGCCAGCAGCCCCCGACAGGGCCCGCTTGGTAGTTCCCTCCACTTT
V gene: TRBV11-2; clone size: once; J gene: TRBJ1-1; D gene: NA; CDR3 protein: CASSLDGRIMNTEAFF; CDR3 DNA: TGTGCCAGCAGCTTAGATGGCAGAATAATGAACACTGAAGCTTTCTTT
V gene: TRBV5-1; clone size: NA; J gene: TRBJ2-4; D gene: TRBD1; CDR3 protein: CASSLAGQGAKNIQYF; CDR3 DNA: TGCGCCAGCAGCTTGGCGGGACAGGGGGCCAAAAACATTCAGTACTTC
V gene: TRBV15; clone size: NA; J gene: TRBJ2-3; D gene: NA; CDR3 protein: CATSNRVLLGTQYF; CDR3 DNA: TGTGCCACCAGCAATCGGGTCCTTTTGGGTACGCAGTATTTT
V gene: TRBV10-1; clone size: NA; J gene: TRBJ2-2; D gene: TRBD1; CDR3 protein: CASSPHRGYDTGELFF; CDR3 DNA: TGCGCCAGCAGCCCCCACAGGGGATACGACACCGGGGAGCTGTTTTTT
V gene: TRBV5-1; clone size: NA; J gene: TRBJ2-3; D gene: NA; CDR3 protein: CASSRGTQSTDTQYF; CDR3 DNA: TGCGCCAGCAGCCGCGGGACCCAGAGCACAGATACGCAGTATTTT
V gene: TRBV4-1; clone size: NA; J gene: TRBJ1-2; D gene: TRBD1; CDR3 protein: CASSPRGQDYGYTF; CDR3 DNA: TGCGCCAGCAGCCCCAGGGGACAGGACTATGGCTACACCTTC
V gene: TRBV2; clone size: NA; J gene: TRBJ1-1; D gene: NA; CDR3 protein: CASSELDYTEAFF; CDR3 DNA: TGTGCCAGCAGTGAACTGGACTACACTGAAGCTTTCTTT
V gene: TRBV10-1; clone size: NA; J gene: TRBJ2-7; D gene: TRBD1; CDR3 protein: CASSSGTGRHEQYF; CDR3 DNA: TGCGCCAGCAGTTCCGGGACAGGGAGGCACGAGCAGTACTTC
V gene: TRBV5-8; clone size: NA; J gene: TRBJ2-6; D gene: NA; CDR3 protein: CASSLRGATVGANVLTF; CDR3 DNA: TGTGCCAGCAGCTTGCGGGGGGCAACCGTTGGGGCCAACGTCCTGACTTTC
V gene: TRBV19; clone size: NA; J gene: TRBJ2-1; D gene: TRBD2; CDR3 protein: CASSIDQLAGGYNEQFF; CDR3 DNA: TGTGCCAGTAGTATAGATCAACTAGCGGGGGGTTACAATGAGCAGTTCTTC
V gene: TRBV6-1; clone size: NA; J gene: TRBJ2-2; D gene: NA; CDR3 protein: CASRAGTPNTGELFF; CDR3 DNA: TGTGCCAGCAGGGCCGGGACACCGAACACCGGGGAGCTGTTTTTT
V gene: TRBV9; clone size: NA; J gene: TRBJ2-2; D gene: NA; CDR3 protein: CASSATSGINTGELFF; CDR3 DNA: TGTGCCAGCAGCGCGACCTCCGGGATAAACACCGGGGAGCTGTTTTTT
V gene: TRBV19; clone size: NA; J gene: TRBJ2-1; D gene: NA; CDR3 protein: CASSPPLATGYNEQFF; CDR3 DNA: TGTGCCAGTAGTCCTCCGCTAGCGACGGGGTACAATGAGCAGTTCTTC
V gene: TRBV9; clone size: NA; J gene: TRBJ1-2; D gene: TRBD1; CDR3 protein: CASSGRTGSNYGYTF; CDR3 DNA: TGTGCCAGCAGCGGGAGGACAGGGTCCAACTATGGCTACACCTTC
V gene: TRBV5-1; clone size: NA; J gene: TRBJ1-1; D gene: NA; CDR3 protein: CASSFGGAKGPEAFF; CDR3 DNA: TGCGCCAGCAGCTTTGGGGGGGCGAAAGGCCCTGAAGCTTTCTTT
V gene: TRBV7-9; clone size: NA; J gene: TRBJ2-5; D gene: NA; CDR3 protein: CASSPNQETQYF; CDR3 DNA: TGTGCCAGCAGCCCCAACCAAGAGACCCAGTACTTC
V gene: TRBV30; clone size: NA; J gene: TRBJ1-2; D gene: NA; CDR3 protein: CAWSAGSNYGYTF; CDR3 DNA: TGTGCCTGGAGCGCAGGGTCTAACTATGGCTACACCTTC
V gene: TRBV9; clone size: NA; J gene: TRBJ1-5; D gene: NA; CDR3 protein: CASSVGQGYQPQHF; CDR3 DNA: TGTGCCAGCAGCGTAGGGCAGGGTTATCAGCCCCAGCATTTT
V gene: TRBV4-1; clone size: NA; J gene: TRBJ2-6; D gene: TRBD1; CDR3 protein: CASSPGAGGLGANVLTF; CDR3 DNA: TGCGCCAGCAGCCCTGGGGCAGGGGGTCTTGGGGCCAACGTCCTGACTTTC
V gene: TRBV19; clone size: NA; J gene: TRBJ1-4; D gene: TRBD1; CDR3 protein: CASTGQGASEKLFF; CDR3 DNA: TGTGCCAGTACGGGACAGGGGGCGAGTGAAAAACTGTTTTTT
V gene: TRBV6-5; clone size: NA; J gene: TRBJ1-5; D gene: NA; CDR3 protein: CASRTGMGNQPQHF; CDR3 DNA: TGTGCCAGCAGAACAGGGATGGGCAATCAGCCCCAGCATTTT
V gene: TRBV5-6; clone size: NA; J gene: TRBJ2-3; D gene: TRBD1; CDR3 protein: CASSQATGVADTQYF; CDR3 DNA: TGTGCCAGCAGCCAAGCGACAGGGGTCGCCGATACGCAGTATTTT
V gene: TRBV27; clone size: NA; J gene: TRBJ2-3; D gene: NA; CDR3 protein: CASSPRRRSFTDTQYF; CDR3 DNA: TGTGCCAGCAGTCCCCGACGGAGGTCTTTCACAGATACGCAGTATTTT
V gene: TRBV7-8; clone size: NA; J gene: TRBJ2-6; D gene: TRBD1; CDR3 protein: CASSLRQGRTGANVLTF; CDR3 DNA: TGTGCCAGCAGCCTTAGACAGGGGCGTACTGGGGCCAACGTCCTGACTTTC
V gene: TRBV7-9; clone size: NA; J gene: TRBJ1-2; D gene: TRBD1; CDR3 protein: CASSPGQGFSYGYTF; CDR3 DNA: TGTGCCAGCAGCCCGGGACAGGGGTTTAGCTATGGCTACACCTTC
V gene: TRBV5-1; clone size: once; J gene: TRBJ2-5; D gene: NA; CDR3 protein: CASSLDTQETQYF; CDR3 DNA: TGCGCCAGCAGCTTGGACACCCAAGAGACCCAGTACTTC
V gene: TRBV9; clone size: NA; J gene: TRBJ2-3; D gene: TRBD2; CDR3 protein: CASSAGTSPADTQYF; CDR3 DNA: TGTGCCAGCAGCGCGGGGACTAGCCCCGCAGATACGCAGTATTTT
V gene: TRBV5-1; clone size: NA; J gene: TRBJ2-2; D gene: TRBD1; CDR3 protein: CASGTGMGTGELFF; CDR3 DNA: TGCGCCAGCGGGACAGGGATGGGCACCGGGGAGCTGTTTTTT
V gene: TRBV30; clone size: NA; J gene: TRBJ1-4; D gene: NA; CDR3 protein: CAWSVRASIREKLFF; CDR3 DNA: TGTGCCTGGAGTGTCAGGGCTTCGATTCGGGAAAAACTGTTTTTT
V gene: TRBV5-5; clone size: once; J gene: TRBJ2-7; D gene: NA; CDR3 protein: CASSHPRDTKVTYEQYF; CDR3 DNA: TGTGCCAGCAGTCACCCAAGGGACACGAAGGTTACCTACGAGCAGTACTTC
V gene: TRBV19; clone size: NA; J gene: TRBJ2-7; D gene: NA; CDR3 protein: CASSPQGGRGQYF; CDR3 DNA: TGTGCCAGTAGCCCCCAGGGGGGCAGGGGGCAGTACTTC
V gene: TRBV9; clone size: NA; J gene: TRBJ1-1; D gene: NA; CDR3 protein: CASSPQTTGNTEAFF; CDR3 DNA: TGTGCCAGCAGCCCACAAACGACAGGGAACACTGAAGCTTTCTTT
V gene: TRBV2; clone size: once; J gene: TRBJ2-3; D gene: TRBD2; CDR3 protein: CASRRSLAGGTDTQYF; CDR3 DNA: TGTGCCAGCAGGAGATCCCTAGCGGGGGGCACAGATACGCAGTATTTT
V gene: TRBV5-1; clone size: NA; J gene: TRBJ2-3; D gene: NA; CDR3 protein: CASSWPWESGSTDTQYF; CDR3 DNA: TGCGCCAGCAGCTGGCCCTGGGAAAGCGGTAGCACAGATACGCAGTATTTT
V gene: TRBV6-1; clone size: few; J gene: TRBJ2-7; D gene: TRBD1; CDR3 protein: CASSTGQVLSDEQYF; CDR3 DNA: TGTGCCAGCAGCACAGGACAGGTCTTATCCGACGAGCAGTACTTC
V gene: TRBV7-2; clone size: NA; J gene: TRBJ1-2; D gene: TRBD1; CDR3 protein: CASSTGGTGGNYGYTF; CDR3 DNA: TGTGCCAGCAGCACCGGCGGGACAGGGGGAAATTATGGCTACACCTTC
V gene: TRBV11-2; clone size: NA; J gene: TRBJ2-3; D gene: NA; CDR3 protein: CASSLGFGGTSPDTQYF; CDR3 DNA: TGTGCCAGCAGCTTAGGTTTCGGAGGGACCTCTCCAGATACGCAGTATTTT
V gene: TRBV29-1; clone size: NA; J gene: TRBJ2-3; D gene: TRBD2; CDR3 protein: CSVVLAGGNTQYF; CDR3 DNA: TGCAGCGTTGTGTTAGCGGGGGGGAACACGCAGTATTTT
V gene: TRBV19; clone size: NA; J gene: TRBJ1-1; D gene: NA; CDR3 protein: CASSISGFSEAFF; CDR3 DNA: TGTGCCAGTAGTATTTCGGGATTCTCTGAAGCTTTCTTT
V gene: TRBV5-1; clone size: NA; J gene: TRBJ1-2; D gene: TRBD1; CDR3 protein: CASSLEGDRVGYGYTF; CDR3 DNA: TGCGCCAGCAGCTTGGAGGGGGACAGGGTTGGCTATGGCTACACCTTC
V gene: TRBV5-4; clone size: NA; J gene: TRBJ2-5; D gene: TRBD2; CDR3 protein: CASSPGGGQETQYF; CDR3 DNA: TGTGCCAGCAGCCCGGGGGGGGGCCAAGAGACCCAGTACTTC
V gene: TRBV11-2; clone size: NA; J gene: TRBJ2-7; D gene: NA; CDR3 protein: CASSLGGGAPLIEQYF; CDR3 DNA: TGTGCCAGCAGCTTAGGAGGTGGGGCCCCCCTTATCGAGCAGTACTTC
V gene: TRBV9; clone size: NA; J gene: TRBJ1-2; D gene: NA; CDR3 protein: CASSVRDTPYGYTF; CDR3 DNA: TGTGCCAGCAGCGTCCGGGACACACCGTATGGCTACACCTTC
V gene: TRBV19; clone size: NA; J gene: TRBJ1-2; D gene: NA; CDR3 protein: CASSTSQGGDYGYTF; CDR3 DNA: TGTGCCAGTAGTACCTCACAGGGTGGGGACTATGGCTACACCTTC
V gene: TRBV7-9; clone size: NA; J gene: TRBJ2-7; D gene: NA; CDR3 protein: CASSPGLWEYYEQYF; CDR3 DNA: TGTGCCAGCAGCCCGGGACTTTGGGAATACTACGAGCAGTACTTC